Presented here are 14 T cell receptor beta chains from one specimen sequenced in a study of blood T cell repertoires in COVID-19. The assay was immunoSEQ multiplex PCR, and TCRdb's table has in-frame clones only and misses some. This table has 90,000 to 110,000 clones, under 80% appearing once. The specimen sequenced was peripheral blood. The receptors come from a woman in her seventies with acute or convalescent COVID-19.

The CDR3 is CASSFEAGVGETFF. The CDR3 nucleotides are TGCGCCAGCAGCTTCGAAGCGGGGGTTGGTGAGACTTTCTTT. This chain links TRBV5-1 with TRBJ1-1; TRBD1 might be the D (5 bases). Germline V gene data show CDR1 as SGHRS and CDR2 as YFSETQ. This CDR3 spans 14 amino acids. Trimming removed 2 bases at V and 12 bases at J, with 20 bases between. The complete variable domain, with remaining parts taken from reference TRBV5-1 and TRBJ1-1, reads KAGVTQTPRYLIKTRGQQVTLSCSPISGHRSVSWYQQTPGQGLQFLFEYFSETQRNKGNFPGRFSGRQFSNSRSEMNVSTLELGDSALYLCASSFEAGVGETFFGQGTRLTVV.

This rearrangement joins TRBV28 to TRBJ2-5; 8 nucleotides agree with TRBD1. The CDR3 contains 16 residues. Germline assignment: CDR1 MDHEN and CDR2 SYDVKM. With V trimmed by 4 bases and J by 5 bases, 12 bases remained unmatched. The CDR3 is CASSWGIDRGGETQYF. In nucleotides, the CDR3 is TGTGCCAGCAGTTGGGGAATCGACAGGGGTGGGGAGACCCAGTACTTC.

The rearrangement joins TRBV18 to TRBJ1-2; possible D gene TRBD1, 5 bases. Germline-derived CDR1 and CDR2 are KGHSH and LQKENI. Trimming removed 4 bases at V and 6 bases at J, with 21 bases between. The CDR3 is 16 residues long. The CDR3: CASSRSRGTQDDGYTF. CDR3 sequence (DNA): TGTGCCAGCTCACGCTCTCGGGGGACGCAGGATGATGGCTACACCTTC.

The chain couples TRBV6-6 to TRBJ1-3, with D uncertain. V was shortened by 0 bases and J by 0 bases, with 6 bases between the two germline ends. The CDR3 loop spans 15 amino acids. CDR1 is MNHNY, CDR2 SVGAGI, per germline (reference sequence). CDR3 residues: CASSYSPSSGNTIYF. DNA for the CDR3: TGTGCCAGCAGTTACTCGCCGAGCTCTGGAAACACCATATATTTT.

V and J are TRBV9 and TRBJ1-5, with a possible D match to TRBD1 (5 bases). V was shortened by 4 bases and J by 4 bases, with 15 bases between the two germline ends. Germline loops: CDR1 SGDLS, CDR2 YYNGEE. The CDR3 consists of 15 residues. This CDR3 reads CASSPDSFPNQPQHF. CDR3 coding DNA: TGTGCCAGCAGCCCAGACAGCTTTCCGAATCAGCCCCAGCATTTT.

The chain uses TRBV30 and TRBJ2-1; TRBD2 matches 7 bases. CDR1 and CDR2 (germline): GTSNPN, SVGIG (reference sequence). The CDR3 is 13 amino acids. After removal of 3 bases from V and 9 bases from J, the junction contained 8 bases not matched to a gene. For the CDR3, the DNA is TGTGCCTGGAGAGAAGACGTAGCGGGTGAGCAGTTCTTC. Amino acids: CAWREDVAGEQFF.

The genes are TRBV19 and TRBJ1-5; 7 bases fit TRBD1. The V and J ends lost 3 bases and 6 bases, in that order; junction bases with no gene match: 8. In germline, CDR1 is LNHDA, CDR2 SQIVND (reference sequence). CDR3 size: 15 residues. The DNA for the CDR3 is TGTGCCAGTAGTATGGGCAGGGGGAGTAGTCAGCCCCAGCATTTT. It encodes CASSMGRGSSQPQHF.

This sequence joins TRBV3-1 (or the pseudogene TRBV3-2) and TRBJ1-3; 7 bases map to TRBD1. This CDR3 comprises 16 residues. V lost 1 base, J lost 4 bases, and 7 bases stayed unmatched. In germline, CDR1 is LGHDT, CDR2 YNNKEL (reference sequence). The CDR3 nucleotides read TGTGCCAGCAGCCAAGGTGACAGGGTTTCAGGAAACACCATATATTTT. As protein: CASSQGDRVSGNTIYF.

This chain uses TRBV7-6 with TRBJ1-2; a possible D gene is TRBD1 (5 bases). Germline CDR1 reads SGHVS; CDR2 reads FNYEAQ. Trimming removed 5 bases at V and 6 bases at J, with 13 bases between. This CDR3 has 13 residues. The CDR3 nucleotides read TGTGCCAGCAGCCGGCTGCAGGGCGATGGCTACACCTTC. As protein: CASSRLQGDGYTF.

This clone is labeled medium-sized. This rearrangement joins TRBV15 to TRBJ2-3, with a tentative D call TRBD1 (6 bases). This CDR3 region has 20 residues. Trimming removed 1 base from V and 4 bases from J, with 27 bases in between. From germline, CDR1 is LNHNV and CDR2 YYDKDF (reference sequence). In nucleotides, the CDR3 is TGTGCCACCAGCAGAGTCGGGACCGGGACACTTGGCAGTGAGGCAGATACGCAGTATTTT. This codes for CATSRVGTGTLGSEADTQYF.

This chain links TRBV5-4 with TRBJ2-7; D gene ambiguous. This CDR3 is built from 15 residues. With 0 bases removed from V and 6 bases from J, the gap between germline ends came to 16 bases. The germline V gene encodes CDR1 SGHNT and CDR2 YYREEE (reference sequence). The CDR3 is CASSLAEAAAIEQYF. As DNA, the CDR3 is TGTGCCAGCAGCTTGGCCGAGGCGGCGGCTATCGAGCAGTACTTC.

The chain links TRBV6-6 to TRBJ1-2, with a weak D call TRBD1 (6 bases). The CDR3 is 16 amino acids. Germline CDR1 MNHNY, CDR2 SVGAGI (reference sequence). The ends were cut back, 2 bases at V and 1 base at J, with 14 bases in the middle. CDR3 loop: CASSYPPQGINYGYTF. For the CDR3, the DNA is TGTGCCAGCAGTTACCCCCCACAGGGAATTAACTATGGCTACACCTTC.

The chain is built from TRBV27 and TRBJ1-2; 7 nucleotides line up with TRBD1. Germline assignment: CDR1 MNHEY and CDR2 SMNVEV (reference sequence). The CDR3 runs 16 residues. The ends lost 1 base at V and 4 bases at J; junction bases unmatched: 9. Here the CDR3 reads CASSLYGQGGTYGYTF. The DNA for the CDR3 is TGTGCCAGCAGTTTATATGGCCAGGGGGGCACCTATGGCTACACCTTC.

This clone came up a few times. The chain employs TRBV30 and TRBJ1-3; maybe TRBD1 (5 bases). The CDR3 spans 13 residues. The V end was cut by 2 bases, the J end by 2 bases, with 7 bases between. Germline CDR1 is GTSNPN and CDR2 is SVGIG (reference sequence). CDR3 residues: CAWSQGAGNTIYF. The CDR3 DNA is TGTGCCTGGAGTCAGGGCGCTGGAAACACCATATATTTT.